Listed here are 27 T cell receptor beta chains from one sample, sequenced in a study of regulatory T cells in long-lasting Graves disease. Construction of TCR beta libraries relied on iRepertoire HTBI primers and on Arm-PCR targeting CDR3 regions. TCRdb used MiXCR to reprocess the multiplex PCR reads, holding one entry per CDR3 protein. Among around 360,000 distinct CDR3 sequences listed, 15% to 20% were seen once. Time point indicated: newly diagnosed GD, antithyroid drugs for less than 3 months. Following extraction of RNA from PBMCs, that RNA was used to make the TCR library. These same records also appear under a second study, on T cells in Graves' hyperthyroidism and ophthalmopathy.

The sequences come from peripheral blood mononuclear cells (PBMCs), collected at new diagnosis, from a patient treated with antithyroid drugs. The receptors stem from a woman between 18 and 29 years old with Graves disease.

The sample holds a few counts of this clonotype. The gene calls are TRBV4-1 and TRBJ2-7, with D perhaps TRBD2 (5 bases). V shed 4 bases and J shed 3 bases, with 10 bases lying between them. The V gene's germline CDR1 is MGHRA and CDR2 YSYEKL. The CDR3 loop spans 13 amino acids. CDR3 amino acids: CASSPDLHYEQYF. As DNA, the CDR3 is TGCGCCAGCAGCCCGGACTTACACTACGAGCAGTACTTC.

This clonotype appeared many times. The V gene is TRBV4-1, the J gene TRBJ2-7; no firm D call. The DNA end favors TRBJ2-5, so the J call may be wrong. CDR1 is MGHRA, CDR2 YSYEKL, per germline. The CDR3 extends over 13 amino acids. The CDR3 sequence is CASSQDWVLTQYF. The DNA for the CDR3 is TGCGCCAGCAGCCAAGATTGGGTGCTGACCCAGTACTTC.

This clonotype was found many times. The CDR3 bases are TGTGCCAGCCGTTCAGGGGGGGAGAACACCGGGGAGCTGTTTTTT. This encodes CASRSGGENTGELFF. This chain uses TRBV28 with TRBJ2-2, with D possibly called TRBD1 or TRBD2 (7 bases each). V was pared by 8 bases and J by 1 base, with 14 bases between. Germline V gene data show CDR1 as MDHEN and CDR2 as SYDVKM. The CDR3 is 15 amino acids.

This clonotype was seen only a few times. The J gene is TRBJ2-3, the V gene TRBV20-1; 11 nucleotides agree with TRBD2. This CDR3 is built from 17 residues. With 0 bases clipped from V and 1 base from J, the junction kept 6 bases outside the gene matches. Germline CDR1 reads DFQATT; CDR2 reads SNEGSKA (reference sequence). The CDR3 here is CSARDPGTSGGTDTQYF. CDR3 sequence (DNA): TGCAGTGCTAGAGATCCCGGGACTAGCGGAGGCACAGATACGCAGTATTTT.

Remarks on this clonotype: One base away lies a much larger clone, so this may be a sequencing read error. The V call is TRBV30, the J call TRBJ1-2; unclear D gene. Germline V CDR1 and CDR2: GTSNPN, SVGIG (reference sequence). The CDR3 is 14 amino acids. The CDR3 region is CAWSFSTTNYGFTF. CDR3 sequence (DNA): TGTGCCTGGAGTTTTTCAACAACTAACTATGGCTTCACCTTC. The variable domain in full, with the rest retrieved from reference TRBV30 and TRBJ1-2, is SQTIHQWPATLVQPVGSPLSLECTVEGTSNPNLYWYRQAAGRGLQLLFYSVGIGQISSEVPQNLSASRPQDRQFILSSKKLLLSDSGFYLCAWSFSTTNYGFTFGSGTRLTVV.

This clonotype appeared many times. The chain couples TRBV6-2 or TRBV6-3 to TRBJ1-1; no clear D. Germline V lookup: CDR1 MNHEY, CDR2 SVGEGT. This CDR3 contains 12 residues. The V and J ends lost 3 bases and 8 bases respectively, with 10 bases between them. CDR3 in DNA: TGTGCCAGCAGTTATGTACGGCGAGAAGCTTTCTTT. Amino acids: CASSYVRREAFF.

This clonotype was counted ten times or more. The V and J genes are TRBV30 and TRBJ1-2; tentative D call: TRBD1 (5 bases). The CDR3 length is 13 residues. Looked up from germline, CDR1 is GTSNPN and CDR2 is SVGIG (reference sequence). V lost 3 bases and J 2 bases, leaving 10 bases between the germline ends. CDR3 residues: CAWRGRSNYGYTF. The CDR3 nucleotides are TGTGCCTGGAGGGGACGGTCGAACTATGGCTACACCTTC.

This clonotype was counted many times. V is TRBV28 and J is TRBJ2-4; 8 bases line up with TRBD1. CDR3 length: 15 residues. CDR1 MDHEN and CDR2 SYDVKM come from the germline V gene. With 6 bases clipped from V and 3 bases from J, the junction kept 7 bases outside the gene matches. The CDR3 nucleotides are TGTGCCAGCAGAAGCCAGGGGGCCTACAAAAACATTCAGTACTTC. This encodes CASRSQGAYKNIQYF.

This clonotype was observed at least ten times. V usage is TRBV20-1 and J usage is TRBJ2-5, with 13 bases identical to TRBD2. The CDR3 spans 14 residues. The V gene end was trimmed by 5 bases and the J gene end by 5 bases; junction bases not matched to a gene: 5. CDR1 and CDR2 from the germline V gene are DFQATT and SNEGSKA (reference sequence). CDR3 sequence reads: CSAAGTSGAETQYF. The CDR3, as DNA: TGCAGTGCTGCCGGGACTAGCGGGGCCGAGACCCAGTACTTC.

This clonotype has at least ten counts. The chain links TRBV29-1 to TRBJ1-2; D is possibly TRBD1 (6 bases). Germline V gene lookup returns CDR1 SQVTM and CDR2 ANQGSEA. Trimming cost V 1 base and J 3 bases, with 12 bases left between them. This CDR3 contains 14 residues. DNA for the CDR3: TGCAGCGTTGAAGGGAGAGCAGGGGACTATGGCTACACCTTC. Residues: CSVEGRAGDYGYTF.

This clonotype was counted ten times or more. This rearrangement joins TRBV12-5 to TRBJ1-1; no clear D gene. The CDR3 covers 13 residues. Trimming left V 5 bases short and J 7 bases short, with 14 bases between. Germline loops: CDR1 LGHNT, CDR2 FRNRAP. This CDR3 reads CASGIRRFGEAFF. The CDR3 DNA reads as TGTGCTAGTGGTATAAGGAGGTTTGGTGAAGCTTTCTTT.

This clonotype occurred a few times. The V and J genes are TRBV9 and TRBJ2-2; 10 bases are a match to TRBD2. This CDR3 has 19 residues. Germline V gene sequence: CDR1 SGDLS, CDR2 YYNGEE. The V segment lost 0 bases and the J segment 6 bases; nucleotides outside the gene matches: 14. DNA of the CDR3: TGTGCCAGCAGCGTAGATGGATGGGGGAGCGGGAGGGGCTCCGGGGAGCTGTTTTTT. Amino acid sequence: CASSVDGWGSGRGSGELFF.

This clonotype showed up many times. A read error may account for a junction end that differs from germline. The chain recombines TRBV5-1 with TRBJ2-1; weak D call: TRBD1 (5 bases). The CDR3 consists of 13 residues. CDR1 and CDR2 from the germline V gene are SGHRS and YFSETQ. The CDR3 is CASSQGAYNEQFF. CDR3 coding DNA: TGTGCCAGCAGCCAAGGGGCCTACAATGAGCAGTTCTTC.

This clonotype was recorded a few times. The genes are TRBV6-2 or TRBV6-3 and TRBJ1-5; TRBD1 matches at 7 bases. From germline, CDR1 is MNHEY and CDR2 SVGEGT. The CDR3 is made up of 13 amino acids. Losses at the gene ends were 8 bases for V and 4 bases for J; bases not matched to a gene: 5. The CDR3 nucleotides read TGTGCCAGCCGAGGGACAGCTAATCAGCCCCAGCATTTT. Translated, it gives CASRGTANQPQHF.

The chain uses TRBV3-1 and TRBJ1-2; D is unclear. Germline CDR1 and CDR2: LGHDT and YNNKEL (reference sequence). This CDR3 comprises 15 residues. Trimming left V 0 bases short and J 3 bases short, with 11 bases between. The CDR3 nucleotides read TGTGCCAGCAGCCAAGAACGAGGCCCCGACTATGGCTACACCTTC. This translates into CASSQERGPDYGYTF.

This clonotype was found a few times. DNA for the CDR3: TGCAGTGCTGACCACACGACAGGGTTCGGCTATAGCAATCAGCCCCAGCATTTT. It codes for CSADHTTGFGYSNQPQHF. This rearrangement joins TRBV20-1 to TRBJ1-5, with 7 bases fitting TRBD1. The CDR3 has 18 residues. Germline values: CDR1 DFQATT, CDR2 SNEGSKA (reference sequence). Trimming cost V 5 bases and J 0 bases; bases outside gene matches: 16.

This chain uses TRBV29-1 with TRBJ2-7; D gene ambiguous. The CDR3 spans 11 residues. The germline V gene encodes CDR1 SQVTM and CDR2 ANQGSEA. V was cut by 4 bases and J by 2 bases, with 6 bases left in between. In nucleotides, the CDR3 is TGCAGCGTTGGACAAACCTACGAGCAGTACTTC. Translated: CSVGQTYEQYF.

There are many counts of this clonotype. V gene TRBV20-1 combines with J gene TRBJ2-7; 13 bases match TRBD2. CDR1 is DFQATT, CDR2 SNEGSKA, per germline (reference sequence). J gave up 7 bases and V 6 bases, and 24 bases lay outside the gene matches. The CDR3 is 19 residues long. The CDR3 protein is CSALTSGRARRTSLEEQYF. CDR3 bases: TGCAGTGCCCTTACTAGCGGGAGGGCCAGGCGGACCTCACTGGAAGAGCAGTACTTC.

The sample holds many counts of this clonotype. The junction departs from the called germline gene at one end, perhaps through a read error. The chain is built from TRBV7-9 and TRBJ2-1, with D possibly called TRBD1 or TRBD2 (6 bases each). Germline V gene lookup returns CDR1 SEHNR and CDR2 FQNEAQ (reference sequence). This CDR3 spans 13 amino acids. Here the CDR3 reads CASRLGMGGEQFF. For the CDR3, the DNA is TGTGCCAGCAGATTAGGGATGGGGGGCGAGCAGTTCTTC.

This clonotype was observed at least ten times. This sequence joins TRBV7-2 and TRBJ1-1; D is possibly TRBD1 (6 bases). V was cut by 5 bases and J by 5 bases, with 15 bases left in between. CDR1 SGHTA and CDR2 FQGNSA come from the germline V gene. The CDR3 is 14 residues long. CDR3 loop: CASSPYREFTEAFF. Here the CDR3 DNA reads TGTGCCAGCAGCCCCTACAGGGAATTTACTGAAGCTTTCTTT.

V gene TRBV25-1 combines with J gene TRBJ2-1; D unresolved. This CDR3 is built from 11 residues. Germline CDR1 reads MGHDK; CDR2 reads SYGVNS. V lost 6 bases and J lost 4, with 4 bases in between. This CDR3 is CASRIYNEQFF. DNA of the CDR3: TGTGCCAGCAGGATATACAATGAGCAGTTCTTC.

At least ten counts were recorded for this clonotype. The CDR3 DNA reads as TGTGCCAGCAGCCGCGCCCACACCGGGGAGCTGTTTTTT. Residues: CASSRAHTGELFF. The J gene is TRBJ2-2, the V gene TRBV7-3; D gene unclear. Trimming took 5 bases from V and 3 from J, leaving 7 bases between them. The CDR3 spans 13 residues. Germline lookup yields CDR1 SGHTA and CDR2 FQGTGA.

This clonotype is a singleton in its sample. The rearrangement joins TRBV7-9 to TRBJ2-2; maybe TRBD2 (6 bases). Germline CDR1 is SEHNR and CDR2 is FQNEAQ (reference sequence). Trimming pared 3 bases from V and 3 bases from J, leaving 17 bases between. The CDR3 runs to 17 residues. CDR3 nucleotides: TGTGCCAGCAGCTTGGGGACTGGCGGAGTATACACCGGGGAGCTGTTTTTT. Translation: CASSLGTGGVYTGELFF.

The chain uses TRBV6-2 or TRBV6-3 and TRBJ1-5, with 8 positions matching TRBD1. Germline loops: CDR1 MNHEY, CDR2 SVGEGT. The CDR3 is made up of 17 amino acids. With V trimmed by 5 bases and J by 3 bases, 12 bases remained unmatched. The CDR3 reads CASSEQGGPRNNQPQHF. The CDR3 DNA reads TGTGCCAGCAGTGAACAGGGGGGGCCTAGGAACAATCAGCCCCAGCATTTT.

This clonotype was seen a handful of times. The chain links TRBV9 to TRBJ2-7, with TRBD1 matching 10 bases. V shed 4 bases and J 5 bases; nucleotides not matched to a gene: 6. The CDR3 is 14 residues long. The germline gives CDR1 SGDLS, CDR2 YYNGEE. In DNA, the CDR3 is TGTGCCAGCAGCCCCTGGGACAGGGGCCACGAGCAGTACTTC. Its translation: CASSPWDRGHEQYF.

This clonotype was detected a few times. This rearrangement joins TRBV6-1 to TRBJ2-1; D is undetermined. With 1 base removed from V and 9 bases from J, the gap between germline ends came to 4 bases. CDR1 and CDR2 (germline): MNHNS, SASEGT. This CDR3 spans 11 amino acids. The DNA of the CDR3 is TGTGCCAGCAGTGAAGATATTGAGCAGTTCTTC. Protein: CASSEDIEQFF.

CDR3 DNA sequence: TGTGCCAGCAGTAAGGGGGGTCCCCCTTTCTTT. It yields the protein CASSKGGPPFF. This chain links TRBV6-1 with TRBJ1-1, with D possibly matching TRBD1 (6 bases). CDR1 and CDR2 (germline): MNHNS, SASEGT. This CDR3 is 11 amino acids long. The V and J ends lost 5 bases and 12 bases respectively, with 13 bases between them.